These T cell receptor beta chains were read from a single sample in a study of blood T cell repertoires in COVID-19. Sequencing used immunoSEQ multiplex PCR; TCRdb keeps in-frame clones, though not all of them. Among more than 200,000 clones listed, 82% were seen once. Sequencing was carried out using peripheral blood. All receptors come from a woman of 80 years or more with active or convalescent COVID-19. CDR3s include the opening cysteine and the closing phenylalanine or tryptophan. A D gene is named only where the DNA matches it firmly. Rows give clone size only sometimes, using once, few, many, or a class for an expanded clone.

NA	NA	TRBV7-2	TRBJ2-1	TGTGCCAGCAGCTTGTACGGGACAACTTACAATGAGCAGTTCTTC	CASSLYGTTYNEQFF
few	NA	TRBV29-1	TRBJ1-3	TGCAGCGTTGCCTCCGGGACAACTGGAAACACCATATATTTT	CSVASGTTGNTIYF
NA	NA	TRBV28	TRBJ1-1	TGTGCCAGCAGTTTAGTCGGTGTACAGGGAGCCACTGAAGCTTTCTTT	CASSLVGVQGATEAFF
NA	TRBD1	TRBV5-1	TRBJ2-1	TGCGCCAGCAGCTTGGCTTGGACAGGGGTAAATGAGCAGTTCTTC	CASSLAWTGVNEQFF
once	NA	TRBV28	TRBJ1-3	TGTGCCAGCACCACCCCGACAGGACCCGGAAACACCATATATTTT	CASTTPTGPGNTIYF
NA	NA	TRBV6-2/TRBV6-3	TRBJ1-2	TGTGCCAGCAGTTTACAGGGAGCCTATGGCTACACCTTC	CASSLQGAYGYTF
NA	NA	TRBV3-1/TRBV3-2	TRBJ1-1	TGTGCCAGCAGCCAAGATGGGGGCGGCTCGAGAGCTTTCTTT	CASSQDGGGSRAFF
NA	NA	TRBV6-5	TRBJ1-2	TGTGCCAGCAGGTATACTCACTCTGATGGCTACACCTTC	CASRYTHSDGYTF
NA	NA	TRBV7-2	TRBJ1-2	TGTGCCAGCAGCTTAGACCCAGGGAACTATGGCTACACCTTC	CASSLDPGNYGYTF
NA	NA	TRBV2	TRBJ1-4	TGTGCCAGCAGAAAGGAGGTAGCAACTAATGAAAAACTGTTTTTT	CASRKEVATNEKLFF
NA	TRBD2	TRBV19	TRBJ2-1	TGTGCCAGTAGTATCTCGGCTAGCGGACCGTACAATGAGCAGTTCTTC	CASSISASGPYNEQFF
NA	NA	TRBV7-9	TRBJ2-1	TGTGCCAGCAGCTCCTACCAGGGGGGACGCTACAATGAGCAGTTCTTC	CASSSYQGGRYNEQFF
NA	NA	TRBV10-3	TRBJ1-5	TGTGCCATCAGTGATCTAGGACAGAATCAGCCCCAGCATTTT	CAISDLGQNQPQHF
NA	NA	TRBV7-2	TRBJ2-3	TGTGCCAGCAGCCCAACAAGGGGGTCAGGCACAGATACGCAGTATTTT	CASSPTRGSGTDTQYF
NA	TRBD1	TRBV3-1/TRBV3-2	TRBJ2-4	TGTGCCAGCAGTCGCAGGGGGCCAGGTGGGAACATTCAGTACTTC	CASSRRGPGGNIQYF
NA	TRBD1	TRBV2	TRBJ1-1	TGTGCCAGCACCTGGACAGGTGGTGTCACTGAAGCTTTCTTT	CASTWTGGVTEAFF
NA	TRBD2	TRBV19	TRBJ2-1	TGTGCCAGTAGTAGCGGGAGTGACTCAAATGAGCAGTTCTTC	CASSSGSDSNEQFF
once	TRBD2	TRBV3-1/TRBV3-2	TRBJ2-2	TGTGCCAGCAGCCTACCAGGGACTAGCGGGAGCGCCGGGGAGCTGTTTTTT	CASSLPGTSGSAGELFF
NA	TRBD2	TRBV5-6	TRBJ2-7	TGTGCCAGCATCGACGGACTAGCCGGCTACGAGCAGTACTTC	CASIDGLAGYEQYF
few	NA	TRBV6-6	TRBJ1-4	TGTGCCAGCAGTGCCCAGGTGGGCTTTAATGAAAAACTGTTTTTT	CASSAQVGFNEKLFF
NA	TRBD1	TRBV6-5	TRBJ1-1	TGTGCCAGCACCTGGACAGGGGGCGGTTTTTCTGAAGCTTTCTTT	CASTWTGGGFSEAFF
NA	NA	TRBV18	TRBJ1-4	TGTGCCAGCTCACCACTTCAGCCAGGGTCTAATGAAAAACTGTTTTTT	CASSPLQPGSNEKLFF
NA	TRBD1	TRBV2	TRBJ2-7	TGTGCCAGCAGGCGACAGGGGAACTCCTACGAGCAGTACTTC	CASRRQGNSYEQYF
NA	NA	TRBV6-5	TRBJ1-4	TGTGCCAGCAGTTACGGGCAGGGTAATGAAAAACTGTTTTTT	CASSYGQGNEKLFF
once	TRBD2	TRBV10-1	TRBJ2-1	TGCGCCAGCAGCGCTGCGACTAGCGGAAGGCTCAATGAGCAGTTCTTC	CASSAATSGRLNEQFF
NA	TRBD2	TRBV28	TRBJ2-1	TGTGCCAGCGCTTACAGTGGGGGGGAAAACAATGAGCAGTTCTTC	CASAYSGGENNEQFF
NA	TRBD1	TRBV30	TRBJ1-3	TGTGCCTGGAGTGTAGGCCAGGGGGCTACCATATATTTT	CAWSVGQGATIYF
NA	NA	TRBV11-2	TRBJ1-2	TGTGCCAGCAGCCCCAACGCAGGGATCAGCTATGGCTACACCTTC	CASSPNAGISYGYTF
NA	NA	TRBV7-2	TRBJ2-1	TGTGCCAGCAGCCCTTTCTCTGCGAACAATGAGCAGTTCTTC	CASSPFSANNEQFF
once	TRBD1	TRBV28	TRBJ1-5	TGTGCCAGCAGTGGACAGGGACGGTTTAATCAGCCCCAGCATTTT	CASSGQGRFNQPQHF